The 11 T cell receptor beta chains given below trace back to one sample, sequenced in a study of shared clonotypes between healthy human individuals. Sequencing was performed with immunoSEQ multiplex PCR; in TCRdb, only in-frame clones are kept and a portion is missing. Of hundreds of thousands of clones in the sample, around 77% were seen once. The sequencing input was PBMCs. All receptors come from a woman in her 40s in good health. Some clones in this sample may be carry-over from other donors' samples.

V usage is TRBV7-2 and J usage is TRBJ2-7; D gene ambiguous. The CDR3 consists of 11 residues. V was clipped by 5 bases and J by 3 bases, with 5 bases between them. Per germline, CDR1 SGHTA and CDR2 FQGNSA. For the CDR3, the DNA is TGTGCCAGCAGCCTCAACTACGAGCAGTACTTC. It specifies CASSLNYEQYF.

The chain couples TRBV20-1 to TRBJ2-7; D not resolved. CDR1 DFQATT and CDR2 SNEGSKA come from the germline V gene (reference sequence). V lost 5 bases to trimming and J lost 2 bases, with 7 bases between them. The CDR3 runs to 11 residues. The CDR3 region is CSASLTYEQYF. CDR3 DNA: TGCAGTGCTTCCCTTACCTACGAGCAGTACTTC.

This chain connects TRBV30 to TRBJ1-1, with D tentatively TRBD1 (6 bases). Germline values: CDR1 GTSNPN, CDR2 SVGIG (reference sequence). The CDR3 is made up of 14 amino acids. Trimming removed 0 bases from V and 3 bases from J, with 11 bases in between. CDR3 loop: CAWSVNHRDTEAFF. In DNA form, the CDR3 reads TGTGCCTGGAGTGTAAACCACAGGGACACTGAAGCTTTCTTT.

This clone was counted a few times. The CDR3 DNA reads as TGTGCCAGCAGTGAAGCGGAAGGGGCGAACACTGAAGCTTTCTTT. Its translation: CASSEAEGANTEAFF. The chain joins TRBV2 to TRBJ1-1, with TRBD1 as a possible D gene (5 bases). The CDR3 totals 15 residues. The V end was cut by 0 bases, the J end by 1 base, with 9 bases between. CDR1 and CDR2 from the germline V gene are SNHLY and FYNNEI.

V is TRBV30 and J is TRBJ1-1, with no clear D. V was cut by 4 bases and J by 4 bases, with 10 bases left in between. The CDR3 runs 12 residues. Germline values: CDR1 GTSNPN, CDR2 SVGIG (reference sequence). In nucleotides, the CDR3 is TGTGCCTGGAATATTATGGGCACTGAAGCTTTCTTT. Residues: CAWNIMGTEAFF.

The rearrangement uses TRBV2 and TRBJ1-5, with no clear D. Trimming stripped 1 base from V and 0 bases from J, with 10 bases between. This CDR3 has 16 amino acids. CDR1 and CDR2 from the germline V gene are SNHLY and FYNNEI. As DNA, the CDR3 is TGTGCCAGCAGTGAAGTCTCTGGACTTAGCAATCAGCCCCAGCATTTT. It codes for CASSEVSGLSNQPQHF.

This chain joins TRBV5-1 and TRBJ2-2; D unclear. The germline CDR1 and CDR2 sequences are SGHRS and YFSETQ. V shed 1 base and J shed 1 base, with 5 bases lying between them. The CDR3 extends over 14 amino acids. CDR3 sequence: CASSLMGNTGELFF. The CDR3 DNA reads TGCGCCAGCAGCTTGATGGGGAACACCGGGGAGCTGTTTTTT. The full variable domain, rest sourced from reference TRBV5-1 and TRBJ2-2, is KAGVTQTPRYLIKTRGQQVTLSCSPISGHRSVSWYQQTPGQGLQFLFEYFSETQRNKGNFPGRFSGRQFSNSRSEMNVSTLELGDSALYLCASSLMGNTGELFFGEGSRLTVL.

At least ten counts were recorded for this clone. Additional DNA sequences in this sample encode the identical CDR3. The gene calls are TRBV7-2 and TRBJ2-2, with 11 positions matching TRBD1. Unmatched junction bases numbered 2, after V lost 2 bases and J lost 0 bases. This CDR3 region has 17 residues. The germline gives CDR1 SGHTA, CDR2 FQGNSA. The CDR3, as DNA: TGTGCCAGCAGCTTAAAGGACAGGGGGCCGAACACCGGGGAGCTGTTTTTT. This translates into CASSLKDRGPNTGELFF.

The chain recombines TRBV7-9 with TRBJ2-7; D perhaps matches TRBD2 (6 bases). V gave up 2 bases and J gave up 3 bases, with 11 bases separating them. Germline assignment: CDR1 SEHNR and CDR2 FQNEAQ (reference sequence). The CDR3 runs to 14 residues. DNA of the CDR3: TGTGCCAGCAGCTTATACGGGAGAGGCTACGAGCAGTACTTC. It is translated as CASSLYGRGYEQYF. Full variable domain (rest looked up from reference TRBV7-9 and TRBJ2-7): DTGVSQNPRHKITKRGQNVTFRCDPISEHNRLYWYRQTLGQGPEFLTYFQNEAQLEKSRLLSDRFSAERPKGSFSTLEIQRTEQGDSAMYLCASSLYGRGYEQYFGPGTRLTVT.

Points on this clone: A far larger clone is just one base off, so this is likely a read error. The same CDR3 can be traced to other DNA sequences in this sample. The rearrangement links TRBV6-6 to TRBJ2-3, with D possibly matching TRBD2 (6 bases). The CDR3 length is 15 residues. Germline CDR1 MNHNY, CDR2 SVGAGI (reference sequence). The CDR3 sequence is CASRTAGPSTDTQYF. In nucleotides, the CDR3 is TGCGCCAGCAGGACCGCGGGGCCATCCACAGATACGCAGTATTTT.

This chain uses TRBV30 with TRBJ1-3; D remains unclear. Trimming took 4 bases from V and 2 from J, leaving 6 bases between them. Per the germline V gene, CDR1 is GTSNPN and CDR2 is SVGIG (reference sequence). The CDR3 sequence is 12 residues long. The CDR3 loop is CAWKAPGNTIYF. CDR3 sequence (DNA): TGTGCCTGGAAGGCCCCTGGAAACACCATATATTTT.